The T cell receptor (beta chain) described here comes from a study of identical twins. Study-level results: Twin pairs' shared out-of-frame alpha sequences were enriched in low generation probability. Out-of-frame beta sequences exhibited a weaker degree of excess twin sharing. Cord blood beta clonotypes that were abundant carried fewer insertions, and memory repertoires showed no such trend.

MiXCR, applied by TCRdb to the 5' RACE reads, yields one record per CDR3 protein. The sample has approximately 690,000 distinct CDR3 sequences, approximately 6% seen once. Comments on this clonotype: What it binds is unknown.

Germline V gene lookup returns CDR1 SEHNR and CDR2 FQNEAQ (reference sequence). This CDR3 is built from 15 residues. V was pared by 4 bases and J by 6 bases, with 19 bases between. The donor group consisted entirely of healthy Caucasians. The chain uses TRBV7-9 and TRBJ2-7, with TRBD1 as a possible D gene (5 bases). The sample taken for sequencing was naive T cells sorted from blood. This receptor was identified in a man aged 18 to 30 in good health. The CDR3 DNA follows: TGTGCCAGCAGCTCGACCTCAGGGCTGGCTGGCGAGCAGTACTTC. Residues: CASSSTSGLAGEQYF.